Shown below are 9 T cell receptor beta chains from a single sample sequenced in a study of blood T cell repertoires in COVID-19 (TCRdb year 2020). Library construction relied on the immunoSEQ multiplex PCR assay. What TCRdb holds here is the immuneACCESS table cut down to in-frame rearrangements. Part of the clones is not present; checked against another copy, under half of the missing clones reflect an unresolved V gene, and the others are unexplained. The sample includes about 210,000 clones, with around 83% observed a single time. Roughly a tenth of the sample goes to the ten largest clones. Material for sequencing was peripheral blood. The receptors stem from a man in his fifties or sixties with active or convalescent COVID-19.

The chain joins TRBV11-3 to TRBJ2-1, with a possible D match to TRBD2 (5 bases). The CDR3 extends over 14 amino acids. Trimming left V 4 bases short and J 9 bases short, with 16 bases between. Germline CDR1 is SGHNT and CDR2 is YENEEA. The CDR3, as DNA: TGTGCCAGCAGCTCTCTCCGGGGAAGAGGTGAGCAGTTCTTC. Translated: CASSSLRGRGEQFF.

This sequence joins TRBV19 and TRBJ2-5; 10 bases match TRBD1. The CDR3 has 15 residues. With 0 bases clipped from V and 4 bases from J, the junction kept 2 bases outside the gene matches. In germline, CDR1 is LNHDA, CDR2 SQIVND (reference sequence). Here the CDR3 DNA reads TGTGCCAGTAGTATAGAGGGACAGGGGAGAGAGACCCAGTACTTC. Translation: CASSIEGQGRETQYF.

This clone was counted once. Written as DNA, the CDR3 is TGTGCCAGCAACGGACTAGGGAATGAGCAGTTCTTC. This translates into CASNGLGNEQFF. The gene calls are TRBV2 and TRBJ2-1, with 7 nucleotides matching TRBD2. The CDR3 length is 12 residues. V lost 7 bases to trimming and J lost 7 bases; unmatched junction nucleotides: 4. The germline V gene has CDR1 SNHLY and CDR2 FYNNEI.

The CDR3 DNA follows: TGTGCCAGCAGCACCCCGGGACAGACCTACGAGCAGTACTTC. This gives the protein CASSTPGQTYEQYF. V is TRBV7-9 and J is TRBJ2-7; 7 bases align to TRBD1. Per the germline V gene, CDR1 is SEHNR and CDR2 is FQNEAQ (reference sequence). The CDR3 extends over 14 amino acids. The trim removed 5 bases at V and 2 bases at J, leaving 6 bases unmatched.

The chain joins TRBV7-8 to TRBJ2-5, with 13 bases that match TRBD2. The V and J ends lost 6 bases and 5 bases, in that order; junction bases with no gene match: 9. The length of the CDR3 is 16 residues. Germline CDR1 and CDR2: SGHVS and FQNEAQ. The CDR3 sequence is CASRPTLAGGLETQYF. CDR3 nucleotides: TGTGCCAGCAGACCTACACTAGCGGGGGGGCTTGAGACCCAGTACTTC.

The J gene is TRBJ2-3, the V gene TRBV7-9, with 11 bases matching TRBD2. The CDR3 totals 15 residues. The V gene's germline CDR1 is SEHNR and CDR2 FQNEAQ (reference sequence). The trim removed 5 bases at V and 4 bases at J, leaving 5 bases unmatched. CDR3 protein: CASSHTSGGADTQYF. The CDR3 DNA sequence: TGTGCCAGCAGCCACACTAGCGGGGGTGCAGATACGCAGTATTTT.

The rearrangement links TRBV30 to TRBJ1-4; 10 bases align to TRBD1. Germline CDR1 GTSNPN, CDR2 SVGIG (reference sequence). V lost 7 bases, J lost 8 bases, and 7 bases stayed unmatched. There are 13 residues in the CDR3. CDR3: CASPGQGLEKLFF. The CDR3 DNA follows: TGTGCCTCACCGGGACAGGGGTTAGAAAAACTGTTTTTT.

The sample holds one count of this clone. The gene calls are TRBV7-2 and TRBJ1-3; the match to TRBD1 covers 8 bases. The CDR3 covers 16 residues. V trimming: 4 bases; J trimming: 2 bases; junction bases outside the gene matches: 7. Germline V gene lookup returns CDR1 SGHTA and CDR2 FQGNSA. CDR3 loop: CASSSSAGGAGNTIYF. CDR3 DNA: TGTGCCAGCAGCTCGTCCGCAGGGGGCGCTGGAAACACCATATATTTT.

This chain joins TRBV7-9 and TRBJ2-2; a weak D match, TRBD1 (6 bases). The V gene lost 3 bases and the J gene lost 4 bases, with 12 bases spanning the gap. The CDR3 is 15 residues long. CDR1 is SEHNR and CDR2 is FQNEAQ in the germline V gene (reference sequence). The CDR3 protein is CASSFSTGGTGELFF. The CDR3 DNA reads TGTGCCAGCAGCTTTTCGACAGGAGGCACCGGGGAGCTGTTTTTT.